The 22 T cell receptor beta chains presented below share a single source sample, sequenced in a study of post-analysis software for immune sequencing data. Findings and limits, study-wide: TRBV segments more frequent in patients than in controls numbered roughly 5 and included TRBV5-6, TRBV5-1 and TRBV20-1.

Every TCR beta cDNA library bore unique molecular identifiers. TCRdb used MiXCR to reprocess the PCR reads, holding one entry per CDR3 protein. Among almost 700,000 distinct CDR3 sequences listed, 55% to 60% were seen once. Their antigen targets remain unknown. The sample taken for sequencing was blood. The receptors here all came from a girl aged 2 to 10 with multiple sclerosis.

The V and J genes are TRBV7-2 and TRBJ2-1; 15 nucleotides agree with TRBD2. Per germline, CDR1 SGHTA and CDR2 FQGNSA. V lost 4 bases to trimming and J lost 7 bases; unmatched junction nucleotides: 8. The CDR3 runs to 17 residues. DNA of the CDR3: TGTGCCAGCAGCTCCCTACCCGGACTAGCGGGGGGGAATGAGCAGTTCTTC. Protein product: CASSSLPGLAGGNEQFF.

This clonotype appeared a few times. CDR3 nucleotides: TGTGCCAGCAGGTTAGGGAGGGGTTGGCGAGAGACCCAGTACTTC. It translates to CASRLGRGWRETQYF. This chain uses TRBV6-5 with TRBJ2-7; 7 bases align to TRBD2. TRBJ2-5 matches the DNA end more closely, so the J call is doubtful. Germline assignment: CDR1 MNHEY and CDR2 SVGAGI. The CDR3 sequence is 15 residues long.

This clonotype has more than one count but fewer than ten. The chain uses TRBV12-3 or TRBV12-4 and TRBJ2-1; the match to TRBD2 covers 9 bases. TRBJ2-7 matches the DNA end more closely, so the J call is doubtful. This CDR3 contains 13 residues. The CDR3 spells CASSPGLAWEQYF. The CDR3 nucleotides are TGTGCCAGCAGTCCGGGACTAGCCTGGGAGCAGTACTTC.

The chain couples TRBV4-1 to TRBJ2-1; D possibly corresponds to TRBD2 (5 bases). The germline gives CDR1 MGHRA, CDR2 YSYEKL. V lost 4 bases and J lost 5, with 42 bases in between. The CDR3 loop spans 24 amino acids. CDR3 residues: CASSPTGFPPSLSVPSLMHNEQFF. The CDR3 DNA sequence: TGCGCCAGCAGCCCCACCGGGTTCCCCCCGTCCCTTAGCGTACCCTCTCTTATGCACAATGAGCAGTTCTTC.

The chain carries TRBV7-2 and TRBJ2-3; maybe TRBD2 (6 bases). This CDR3 comprises 15 residues. V was shortened by 5 bases and J by 5 bases, with 17 bases between the two germline ends. Germline V gene data show CDR1 as SGHTA and CDR2 as FQGNSA. CDR3 protein: CASSPDGGAGDTQYF. CDR3 in DNA: TGTGCCAGCAGCCCTGACGGGGGAGCGGGAGATACGCAGTATTTT.

The genes are TRBV6-1 and TRBJ1-1; D possibly corresponds to TRBD1 (6 bases). This CDR3 region has 13 residues. V lost 5 bases and J 10 bases, leaving 17 bases between the germline ends. CDR1 and CDR2 (germline): MNHNS, SASEGT. This CDR3 is CASSPRRDNPAFF. CDR3 DNA sequence: TGTGCCAGCAGTCCTCGCCGGGACAACCCAGCTTTCTTT.

The table lists this clonotype with a few counts. The chain has TRBV18 and TRBJ2-7; 7 nucleotides line up with TRBD2. The CDR3 runs 16 residues. Looked up from germline, CDR1 is KGHSH and CDR2 is LQKENI. Germline trimming cut 2 bases from V and 0 bases from J; bases unmatched to any gene: 7. CDR3 loop: CASSPGHSGNSYEQYF. The CDR3 DNA is TGTGCCAGCTCACCAGGTCACAGCGGGAACTCCTACGAGCAGTACTTC.

The rearrangement uses TRBV19 and TRBJ1-5, with D hard to call. Germline V CDR1 and CDR2: LNHDA, SQIVND (reference sequence). Trimming took off 3 bases at V and 6 bases at J, with 9 bases between the two ends. The CDR3 consists of 13 residues. CDR3 sequence: CASSIQSRQPQHF. CDR3 coding DNA: TGTGCCAGTAGTATTCAAAGCCGTCAGCCCCAGCATTTT.

This clonotype was picked up many times. The V and J genes are TRBV12-3 or TRBV12-4 and TRBJ2-1, with 10 bases lining up with TRBD1. CDR3 length: 15 amino acids. Trimming cost V 6 bases and J 4 bases; bases outside gene matches: 6. The CDR3 sequence is CASRSGDRGYNEQFF. The CDR3 DNA follows: TGTGCCAGCAGATCTGGGGACAGGGGATACAATGAGCAGTTCTTC.

The chain links TRBV6-2 or TRBV6-3 to TRBJ1-1; 7 positions match TRBD1. The CDR3 has 15 residues. The V and J ends lost 6 bases and 6 bases, in that order; junction bases with no gene match: 13. Germline CDR1 reads MNHEY; CDR2 reads SVGEGT. For the CDR3, the DNA is TGTGCCAGCAGCCTCCCGACAGGGTTTGGCGCTGAAGCTTTCTTT. This codes for CASSLPTGFGAEAFF.

This clonotype came up a few times. This sequence joins TRBV6-2 or TRBV6-3 and TRBJ2-4; either TRBD1 or TRBD2 may fit D (5 bases each). The germline gives CDR1 MNHEY, CDR2 SVGEGT. With 4 bases removed from V and 13 bases from J, the gap between germline ends came to 14 bases. The CDR3 covers 12 residues. The CDR3 reads CASSWPVGEQYF. In DNA form, the CDR3 reads TGTGCCAGCAGTTGGCCAGTAGGGGAGCAGTACTTC.

The chain carries TRBV20-1 and TRBJ2-5; D remains unclear. Trimming removed 0 bases from V and 7 bases from J, with 6 bases in between. This CDR3 spans 11 amino acids. Germline CDR1 DFQATT, CDR2 SNEGSKA (reference sequence). This chain's CDR3 is CSARDLGTQYF. DNA of the CDR3: TGCAGTGCTAGAGATCTCGGGACCCAGTACTTC.

The chain combines TRBV29-1 with TRBJ2-7; D perhaps matches TRBD1 (6 bases). The CDR3 length is 13 residues. The V and J ends lost 4 bases and 7 bases respectively, with 17 bases between them. Per the germline V gene, CDR1 is SQVTM and CDR2 is ANQGSEA. CDR3 nucleotide sequence: TGCAGCGTTGCCCAGACCCTAAGGGGGGAGCAGTACTTC. This gives the protein CSVAQTLRGEQYF.

The chain has TRBV7-9 and TRBJ2-7, with TRBD2 identical over 11 bases. With 4 bases clipped from V and 5 bases from J, the junction kept 7 bases outside the gene matches. CDR1 and CDR2 from the germline V gene are SEHNR and FQNEAQ (reference sequence). The CDR3 is made up of 15 amino acids. This CDR3 reads CASSSGTSGGDEQYF. DNA of the CDR3: TGTGCCAGCAGCTCCGGGACTAGCGGAGGCGACGAGCAGTACTTC.

The CDR3 nucleotides are TGCGCCAGCAGCCAAGCCGCGGGGACGAGGGACTATGGCTACACCTTC. Amino acids: CASSQAAGTRDYGYTF. The chain carries TRBV5-1 and TRBJ1-2; a possible D gene is TRBD1 (5 bases). The germline V gene has CDR1 SGHRS and CDR2 YFSETQ. CDR3 length equals 16 residues. V was clipped by 4 bases and J by 3 bases, with 19 bases between them.

A few counts support this clonotype. The chain links TRBV9 to TRBJ2-3; D is unclear. Trimming took 0 bases from V and 5 from J, leaving 4 bases between them. Germline V gene lookup returns CDR1 SGDLS and CDR2 YYNGEE. This CDR3 is 12 amino acids long. Here the CDR3 reads CASSVALDTQYF. The CDR3 coding sequence is TGTGCCAGCAGCGTAGCCCTAGATACGCAGTATTTT.

The chain has TRBV5-6 and TRBJ1-4; TRBD1 agrees at 10 bases. The CDR3 spans 15 residues. Germline trimming cut 4 bases from V and 8 bases from J; bases unmatched to any gene: 8. Germline loops: CDR1 SGHDT, CDR2 YYEEEE. The CDR3 region is CASSGRQGAGEKLFF. The CDR3 nucleotides read TGTGCCAGCAGCGGAAGACAGGGGGCAGGAGAAAAACTGTTTTTT.

The rearrangement uses TRBV6-2 or TRBV6-3 and TRBJ1-5; the D is unclear. CDR3 length equals 17 residues. V was trimmed by 0 bases and J by 1 base, leaving 13 bases between them. Germline CDR1 MNHEY, CDR2 SVGEGT. The CDR3 region is CASSYSRTSRSNQPQHF. CDR3 sequence (DNA): TGTGCCAGCAGTTACTCCAGAACCAGCAGGAGCAATCAGCCCCAGCATTTT.

This clonotype showed up just a few times. The chain employs TRBV29-1 and TRBJ2-4, with D tentatively TRBD2 (5 bases). The end of the DNA aligns better with TRBJ2-5, so the J call may be wrong. The length of the CDR3 is 12 residues. Germline CDR1 reads SQVTM; CDR2 reads ANQGSEA. This chain's CDR3 is CSVVAYGETQYF. In DNA form, the CDR3 reads TGCAGCGTTGTAGCGTACGGAGAGACCCAGTACTTC.

The chain is built from TRBV9 and TRBJ2-1; 10 bases map to TRBD2. Trimming took 0 bases from V and 8 from J; bases not matched to a gene: 8. CDR1 is SGDLS and CDR2 is YYNGEE in the germline V gene. The CDR3 runs 16 residues. The CDR3 DNA sequence: TGTGCCAGCAGCGTAGCGTGGACTAGCGGATTCGATGAGCAGTTCTTC. It translates to CASSVAWTSGFDEQFF.

The chain combines TRBV12-5 with TRBJ2-7, with TRBD2 matching over 11 bases. CDR1 and CDR2 from the germline V gene are LGHNT and FRNRAP. This CDR3 comprises 15 residues. Trimming at V came to 6 bases and at J to 9 bases, leaving 13 bases not matched to a gene. The CDR3 DNA sequence: TGTGCTAGTGGCTCCGGGACTAGCGGTGCCGGATGGCAGTACTTC. As protein: CASGSGTSGAGWQYF.

V usage is TRBV20-1 and J usage is TRBJ2-3; D gene ambiguous. V was clipped by 3 bases and J by 0 bases, with 10 bases between them. The CDR3 has 14 residues. Germline V gene sequence: CDR1 DFQATT, CDR2 SNEGSKA (reference sequence). The DNA of the CDR3 is TGCAGTGCTAGTGGATCAACTAGCACAGATACGCAGTATTTT. Encoded protein: CSASGSTSTDTQYF.